The 14 T cell receptor beta chains below were found in one sample sequenced in a study of T cell responses to AZD1222 COVID-19 vaccine. Generated by immunoSEQ multiplex PCR, the TCRdb table keeps only in-frame clones and is missing some. The table shows more than 50,000 clones, with over 85% occurring only once. This sample comprised peripheral blood, obtained on day 0 of AZD1222 vaccination. The receptors stem from an adult in good health.

This chain joins TRBV19 and TRBJ1-2, with 7 bases matching TRBD1. With V trimmed by 1 base and J by 4 bases, 12 bases remained unmatched. The CDR3 runs to 17 residues. Looked up from germline, CDR1 is LNHDA and CDR2 is SQIVND (reference sequence). CDR3 DNA sequence: TGTGCCAGTAGTATAGCGCTCGACAGGGCAAGCGGCTATGGCTACACCTTC. Protein sequence: CASSIALDRASGYGYTF.

The rearrangement joins TRBV5-1 to TRBJ2-7; no clear D gene. The CDR3 has 12 amino acids. The V end was cut by 3 bases, the J end by 6 bases, with 10 bases between. Germline CDR1 reads SGHRS; CDR2 reads YFSETQ. The CDR3 loop is CASSSVGSEQYF. For the CDR3, the DNA is TGCGCCAGCAGCTCGGTGGGTTCCGAGCAGTACTTC.

The V and J genes are TRBV11-2 and TRBJ2-7; 10 positions match TRBD1. Germline trimming cut 3 bases from V and 6 bases from J; bases unmatched to any gene: 5. The CDR3 consists of 14 residues. Germline loops: CDR1 SGHAT, CDR2 FQNNGV. This CDR3 reads CASSLGQGSIEQYF. The CDR3 DNA reads as TGTGCCAGCAGCTTGGGACAGGGGTCGATCGAGCAGTACTTC.

The V gene is TRBV21-1, the J gene TRBJ2-5. TRBV21-1 is termed a pseudogene. This CDR3 is built from 15 residues. CDR3 DNA sequence: TGTGCCAGCAGCAAATTAAAAACGATCTGGGAGACCCAGTACTTC. Residues: CASSKLKTIWETQYF.

This chain connects TRBV30 to TRBJ1-2; tentative D call: TRBD1 (5 bases). The CDR3 length is 14 residues. The germline gives CDR1 GTSNPN, CDR2 SVGIG (reference sequence). The V end was cut by 0 bases, the J end by 1 base, with 9 bases between. In DNA, the CDR3 is TGTGCCTGGAGTGTACGGGGGGTTAACTATGGCTACACCTTC. Protein sequence: CAWSVRGVNYGYTF. The whole variable domain, remainder taken from reference TRBV30 and TRBJ1-2, is SQTIHQWPATLVQPVGSPLSLECTVEGTSNPNLYWYRQAAGRGLQLLFYSVGIGQISSEVPQNLSASRPQDRQFILSSKKLLLSDSGFYLCAWSVRGVNYGYTFGSGTRLTVV.

V and J are TRBV30 and TRBJ2-3; D might be TRBD1 (6 bases). V was trimmed by 4 bases and J by 3 bases, leaving 14 bases between them. CDR3 size: 14 residues. The germline CDR1 and CDR2 sequences are GTSNPN and SVGIG (reference sequence). The CDR3 DNA is TGTGCCTGGACGGGACAACTTTCAACAGATACGCAGTATTTT. It translates to CAWTGQLSTDTQYF.

CDR3 in amino acids: CASSLEFMNTEAFF. The CDR3 DNA sequence: TGCGCCAGCAGCTTGGAGTTCATGAACACTGAAGCTTTCTTT. The rearrangement links TRBV5-1 to TRBJ1-1; D remains ambiguous. The CDR3 contains 14 residues. V lost 0 bases and J 0 bases, leaving 6 bases between the germline ends. Germline-derived CDR1 and CDR2 are SGHRS and YFSETQ. The variable domain in full, completed from reference TRBV5-1 and TRBJ1-1, reads KAGVTQTPRYLIKTRGQQVTLSCSPISGHRSVSWYQQTPGQGLQFLFEYFSETQRNKGNFPGRFSGRQFSNSRSEMNVSTLELGDSALYLCASSLEFMNTEAFFGQGTRLTVV.

J is TRBJ1-2 and V is TRBV25-1, with 8 bases fitting TRBD1. CDR3 size: 15 residues. Germline-derived CDR1 and CDR2 are MGHDK and SYGVNS. J gave up 4 bases and V 8 bases, and 12 bases lay outside the gene matches. CDR3 nucleotide sequence: TGTGCCAGCGGGCGGGGCAGGGGGCTTTGCTATGGCTACACCTTC. This sequence encodes CASGRGRGLCYGYTF.

The chain couples TRBV19 to TRBJ2-1, with no clear D. The V and J ends lost 8 bases and 2 bases respectively, with 10 bases between them. This CDR3 comprises 13 residues. Germline values: CDR1 LNHDA, CDR2 SQIVND (reference sequence). The CDR3 protein is CASSIGTYNEQFF. In DNA, the CDR3 is TGTGCCAGTTCGATCGGTACCTACAATGAGCAGTTCTTC.

The V and J genes are TRBV5-1 and TRBJ2-2; D not resolved. The CDR3 consists of 15 residues. With 2 bases removed from V and 2 bases from J, the gap between germline ends came to 10 bases. Germline V lookup: CDR1 SGHRS, CDR2 YFSETQ. The CDR3 DNA reads as TGCGCCAGCAGCTTACGCGTACGCAACACCGGGGAGCTGTTTTTT. Amino acid sequence: CASSLRVRNTGELFF.

This CDR3 reads CASSLSLGFGYTF. Written as DNA, the CDR3 is TGTGCCAGCAGTTTAAGTTTGGGGTTTGGCTACACCTTC. This chain joins TRBV28 and TRBJ1-2; no clear D gene. Germline CDR1 MDHEN, CDR2 SYDVKM. The CDR3 consists of 13 residues. The ends were cut back, 2 bases at V and 7 bases at J, with 11 bases in the middle.

This chain links TRBV5-5 with TRBJ1-4; TRBD1 might be the D (6 bases). The length of the CDR3 is 17 residues. Germline V gene data show CDR1 as SGHKS and CDR2 as YYEKEE (reference sequence). V lost 4 bases to trimming and J lost 0 bases, with 16 bases between them. The CDR3 DNA reads TGTGCCAGCAGCCCCGGGCCCACAGGGACAACTAATGAAAAACTGTTTTTT. It translates to CASSPGPTGTTNEKLFF.

The chain joins TRBV18 to TRBJ1-2; tentatively, D is TRBD1 (6 bases). Germline V CDR1 and CDR2: KGHSH, LQKENI. V was trimmed by 1 base and J by 0 bases, leaving 6 bases between them. CDR3 length: 14 amino acids. In DNA, the CDR3 is TGTGCCAGCTCACCACGACAGGCTAACTATGGCTACACCTTC. This encodes CASSPRQANYGYTF.

This clone was seen once. The genes are TRBV15 and TRBJ1-1; D is uncertain. The CDR3 is 12 residues long. The V end lost 3 bases, the J end lost 2 bases, and 4 bases lay between the germline ends. Germline lookup yields CDR1 LNHNV and CDR2 YYDKDF (reference sequence). CDR3 DNA: TGTGCCACCAGCAGGGGTAACACTGAAGCTTTCTTT. This gives the protein CATSRGNTEAFF.